The 14 T cell receptor beta chains below all came from one sample that was sequenced in a study of cytomegalovirus exposure and HLA in healthy donors. Sequencing used immunoSEQ multiplex PCR; TCRdb keeps in-frame clones, though not all of them. This table holds around 200,000 clones, approximately 84% found once. The sequencing sample was made of PBMCs. Every receptor here comes from a woman younger than 30 in good health and CMV-seropositive.

This sequence joins TRBV27 and TRBJ1-4; D may be TRBD1 (5 bases). Germline V gene sequence: CDR1 MNHEY, CDR2 SMNVEV (reference sequence). V was shortened by 7 bases and J by 3 bases, with 18 bases between the two germline ends. CDR3 length: 16 amino acids. As DNA, the CDR3 is TGTGCCAGCAAACAAATCGGGGGGGACTCTAATGAAAAACTGTTTTTT. Translating it yields CASKQIGGDSNEKLFF.

The chain recombines TRBV5-4 with TRBJ1-2; perhaps TRBD1 as D (6 bases). The V end lost 5 bases, the J end lost 4 bases, and 15 bases lay between the germline ends. The CDR3 runs 14 residues. Per the germline V gene, CDR1 is SGHNT and CDR2 is YYREEE (reference sequence). In nucleotides, the CDR3 is TGTGCCAGCAGGGGGATACAGGGCCCCTATGGCTACACCTTC. It is translated as CASRGIQGPYGYTF.

The V and J genes are TRBV6-5 and TRBJ1-2, with D hard to call. The germline gives CDR1 MNHEY, CDR2 SVGAGI. The length of the CDR3 is 15 residues. V lost 2 bases to trimming and J lost 8 bases, with 18 bases between them. The CDR3 loop is CASSYGDSRLIGYTF. The CDR3, as DNA: TGTGCCAGCAGTTACGGCGACTCCCGCCTGATCGGCTACACCTTC.

CDR3 DNA: TGTGCCAGCAGCCCGGACAGGGGAGAGACCCAGTACTTC. Its protein product is CASSPDRGETQYF. The chain joins TRBV6-5 to TRBJ2-5, with 9 bases aligning to TRBD1. The CDR3 loop spans 13 amino acids. CDR1 MNHEY and CDR2 SVGAGI come from the germline V gene. With V trimmed by 6 bases and J by 4 bases, 3 bases remained unmatched.

The rearrangement uses TRBV5-6 and TRBJ1-1; 7 positions agree with TRBD1. V was pared by 6 bases and J by 0 bases, with 8 bases of the junction left unmatched. This CDR3 comprises 15 residues. Germline values: CDR1 SGHDT, CDR2 YYEEEE. The DNA of the CDR3 is TGTGCCAGCACGCCGATGGGACAGATGAACACTGAAGCTTTCTTT. Encoded protein: CASTPMGQMNTEAFF.

The J gene is TRBJ1-1, the V gene TRBV19, with 7 bases identical to TRBD1. The CDR3 has 15 amino acids. The ends lost 6 bases at V and 4 bases at J; junction bases unmatched: 11. CDR1 and CDR2 from the germline V gene are LNHDA and SQIVND (reference sequence). The CDR3 bases are TGTGCCAGTAGCACGGGACAGCCCTTAGGCACTGAAGCTTTCTTT. Translation gives CASSTGQPLGTEAFF.

The chain couples TRBV11-2 to TRBJ2-7, with a weak D call TRBD1 (6 bases). Trimming left V 7 bases short and J 3 bases short, with 16 bases between. The CDR3 has 14 amino acids. From germline, CDR1 is SGHAT and CDR2 FQNNGV. The CDR3: CASNSAQGLYEQYF. The CDR3, as DNA: TGTGCCAGCAACTCAGCGCAGGGGCTCTACGAGCAGTACTTC.

The chain employs TRBV2 and TRBJ2-7, with 12 bases aligning to TRBD2. Germline V gene sequence: CDR1 SNHLY, CDR2 FYNNEI. Germline trimming cut 7 bases from V and 5 bases from J; bases unmatched to any gene: 6. The CDR3 has 14 amino acids. The chain's CDR3 is CASNRLAGVHEQYF. The DNA of the CDR3 is TGTGCCAGCAACAGACTAGCGGGGGTTCACGAGCAGTACTTC.

This clone was seen once. This rearrangement joins TRBV6-1 to TRBJ2-3, with no clear D. Germline V gene sequence: CDR1 MNHNS, CDR2 SASEGT. The CDR3 is 15 residues long. V was cut by 8 bases and J by 4 bases, with 19 bases left in between. The CDR3 here is CASRSELLMADTQYF. DNA of the CDR3: TGTGCCAGCCGGTCCGAATTATTGATGGCAGATACGCAGTATTTT.

The rearrangement links TRBV25-1 to TRBJ1-3; 7 bases fit TRBD1. The CDR3 runs 16 residues. The germline gives CDR1 MGHDK, CDR2 SYGVNS. V lost 4 bases and J lost 0; bases outside the gene matches: 6. CDR3 protein: CASSGDRFSSGNTIYF. CDR3 nucleotides: TGTGCCAGCAGTGGGGACAGATTTTCCTCTGGAAACACCATATATTTT.

CDR3 residues: CASSVGLAGGPTGELFF. DNA for the CDR3: TGTGCCAGCAGCGTAGGCCTAGCGGGGGGTCCAACCGGGGAGCTGTTTTTT. V usage is TRBV9 and J usage is TRBJ2-2; 11 positions agree with TRBD2. V shed 0 bases and J 5 bases; nucleotides not matched to a gene: 6. From germline, CDR1 is SGDLS and CDR2 YYNGEE. The CDR3 runs to 17 residues.

A few counts support this clone. The V and J genes are TRBV5-1 and TRBJ1-6; TRBD1 might be the D (6 bases). V was clipped by 7 bases and J by 0 bases, with 11 bases between them. Germline V gene lookup returns CDR1 SGHRS and CDR2 YFSETQ. CDR3 length equals 15 residues. The CDR3 region has the DNA TGCGCCAGCTCTCAGGACAGCTCCTATAATTCACCCCTCCACTTT. Amino acid sequence: CASSQDSSYNSPLHF.

The rearrangement joins TRBV14 to TRBJ2-1; TRBD2 matches 11 bases. The V gene's germline CDR1 is SGHDN and CDR2 FVKESK. CDR3 length: 18 residues. V dropped 5 bases and J dropped 7; count of bases not matched to a gene: 16. The CDR3 reads CASSFSKLAGGLRNEQFF. The CDR3 DNA reads TGTGCCAGCAGCTTCTCTAAATTAGCGGGGGGGCTTAGAAATGAGCAGTTCTTC.

The rearrangement joins TRBV6-1 to TRBJ2-7; a weak D match, TRBD2 (5 bases). V gave up 5 bases and J gave up 0 bases, with 8 bases separating them. The CDR3 loop spans 13 amino acids. Germline CDR1 MNHNS, CDR2 SASEGT. The CDR3: CASSSGYSYEQYF. DNA for the CDR3: TGTGCCAGCAGTTCGGGATACTCCTACGAGCAGTACTTC.